This T cell receptor beta chain was recorded in a study of T cell repertoires in aging, cancer and after chemotherapy. TRB rearrangements spanning V, D and J were amplified using mixed TRB-A/B primers. TCRdb re-called the multiplex PCR reads through MiXCR, storing one row per CDR3 protein. The table lists some 8,000 distinct CDR3 sequences, approximately 40% of them singletons, with less than 5% in the top ten. This clonotype was picked up a small number of times. TCR beta rearrangements were amplified from peripheral blood genomic DNA. The CDR3 has 13 amino acids. CDR1 LNHNV and CDR2 YYDKDF come from the germline V gene (reference sequence). The germline V and J ends were trimmed by 5 bases and 7 bases, with 12 bases remaining between them.

This TCR derives from a human donor in good health. Sequencing input: blood. The J gene is TRBJ2-1, the V gene TRBV15, with D unresolved. CDR3 residues: CATSRPWANEQFF. DNA for the CDR3: TGTGCCACCAGCCGCCCGTGGGCGAATGAGCAGTTCTTC.